Below, 30 T cell receptor beta chains from the same sample are listed, as sequenced in a study of shared clonotypes between healthy human individuals. Sequencing used immunoSEQ multiplex PCR; TCRdb keeps in-frame clones, though not all of them. The sample holds around 1.4 million clones, approximately 98.5% seen once. The sample consisted of naive CD4+ T cells sorted from blood. Subset here: CD45RA+ positively selected. The source of these receptors is a young man in good health.

This sequence joins TRBV27 and TRBJ2-7, with TRBD1 matching over 8 bases. This CDR3 has 16 amino acids. From germline, CDR1 is MNHEY and CDR2 SMNVEV (reference sequence). V gave up 2 bases and J gave up 1 base; unmatched junction bases: 7. The CDR3 bases are TGTGCCAGCAGTTTAGGACAGGGAAGTTCGTCCTACGAGCAGTACTTC. Translating it yields CASSLGQGSSSYEQYF.

The V call is TRBV29-1, the J call TRBJ1-1; D gene unclear. The CDR3 is 13 residues long. Per the germline V gene, CDR1 is SQVTM and CDR2 is ANQGSEA. Trimming pared 6 bases from V and 1 base from J, leaving 12 bases between. The CDR3 loop reads CSVEKDGNTEAFF. For the CDR3, the DNA is TGCAGCGTCGAAAAAGACGGGAACACTGAAGCTTTCTTT.

The V and J genes are TRBV15 and TRBJ1-1; 7 bases line up with TRBD1. V lost 6 bases, J lost 0 bases, and 1 base stayed unmatched. Germline CDR1 LNHNV, CDR2 YYDKDF (reference sequence). This CDR3 has 13 residues. The CDR3 spells CATRDRLNTEAFF. CDR3 nucleotide sequence: TGTGCCACCAGGGACAGGTTGAACACTGAAGCTTTCTTT.

This clone came up once. The chain carries TRBV6-5 and TRBJ2-3; 7 positions agree with TRBD1. Germline V gene lookup returns CDR1 MNHEY and CDR2 SVGAGI. V was clipped by 6 bases and J by 8 bases; unmatched bases: 11. CDR3 length: 14 amino acids. The CDR3 region has the DNA TGTGCCAGCAGGGTCTCGCCTAGGGGGCTTACGCAGTATTTT. It encodes CASRVSPRGLTQYF.

This clone was observed once. This chain uses TRBV5-1 with TRBJ2-4; D remains ambiguous. V lost 0 bases to trimming and J lost 5 bases, with 6 bases between them. Germline V gene lookup returns CDR1 SGHRS and CDR2 YFSETQ. The CDR3 sequence is 13 residues long. The CDR3 nucleotides are TGCGCCAGCAGCTTGGGCTCGGAAAACATTCAGTACTTC. This encodes CASSLGSENIQYF. Full variable domain (remainder filled in from reference TRBV5-1 and TRBJ2-4): KAGVTQTPRYLIKTRGQQVTLSCSPISGHRSVSWYQQTPGQGLQFLFEYFSETQRNKGNFPGRFSGRQFSNSRSEMNVSTLELGDSALYLCASSLGSENIQYFGAGTRLSVL.

The chain carries TRBV7-6 and TRBJ1-2, with 10 bases aligning to TRBD1. The CDR3 is 13 residues long. Germline-derived CDR1 and CDR2 are SGHVS and FNYEAQ. The J segment lost 7 bases and the V segment lost 8 bases, leaving 7 bases of the junction unmatched. CDR3 sequence: CASQGTGEAGYTF. The CDR3, as DNA: TGTGCCAGCCAAGGGACAGGGGAGGCTGGCTACACCTTC.

This chain joins TRBV5-4 and TRBJ2-1; 7 bases fit TRBD2. J gave up 1 base and V 5 bases, and 6 bases lay outside the gene matches. This CDR3 is 15 amino acids long. CDR1 and CDR2 from the germline V gene are SGHNT and YYREEE (reference sequence). CDR3 sequence: CASRVRGRSYNEQFF. CDR3 coding DNA: TGTGCCAGCAGGGTGCGGGGGAGGTCCTACAATGAGCAGTTCTTC.

This clone appeared once. The chain combines TRBV7-9 with TRBJ1-1; TRBD1 agrees at 7 bases. CDR1 is SEHNR and CDR2 is FQNEAQ in the germline V gene (reference sequence). Trimming took 6 bases from V and 8 from J; bases not matched to a gene: 9. The CDR3 runs 13 residues. The CDR3 sequence: CASSYDRELEAFF. The DNA for the CDR3 is TGTGCCAGCAGTTATGACAGGGAACTCGAAGCTTTCTTT.

The V gene is TRBV2, the J gene TRBJ2-2; D may be TRBD2 (7 bases). CDR1 is SNHLY, CDR2 FYNNEI, per germline. The ends were cut back, 8 bases at V and 5 bases at J, with 15 bases in the middle. The CDR3 is made up of 14 amino acids. This CDR3 is CASGTLGRTGELFF. In nucleotides, the CDR3 is TGTGCCAGCGGGACACTCGGGAGGACCGGGGAGCTGTTTTTT.

V and J are TRBV27 and TRBJ1-5; 10 bases map to TRBD1. J gave up 4 bases and V 5 bases, and 11 bases lay outside the gene matches. The CDR3 has 17 residues. Germline CDR1 reads MNHEY; CDR2 reads SMNVEV (reference sequence). The chain's CDR3 is CASSHLIGTGENQPQHF. CDR3 bases: TGTGCCAGCAGTCATCTGATTGGGACAGGGGAGAATCAGCCCCAGCATTTT.

The rearrangement links TRBV20-1 to TRBJ1-1, with 10 positions matching TRBD1. After removal of 5 bases from V and 11 bases from J, the junction contained 5 bases not matched to a gene. This CDR3 is 11 amino acids long. CDR1 DFQATT and CDR2 SNEGSKA come from the germline V gene (reference sequence). The DNA of the CDR3 is TGCAGTGCTTGGACAGGGGGTTTCGCTTTCTTT. Translated: CSAWTGGFAFF.

V and J are TRBV5-6 and TRBJ2-5; no definite D call. Trimming stripped 4 bases from V and 4 bases from J, with 17 bases between. CDR1 is SGHDT, CDR2 YYEEEE, per germline. The CDR3 loop spans 15 amino acids. For the CDR3, the DNA is TGTGCCAGCAGCCCGATTTTTCAGGAAAGAGAGACCCAGTACTTC. It translates to CASSPIFQERETQYF.

The chain is built from TRBV6-1 and TRBJ2-2; D is unresolved. The CDR3 is made up of 13 amino acids. Between the trimmed V and J ends, which lost 7 bases and 6 bases, there was a span of 12 bases. Germline V gene data show CDR1 as MNHNS and CDR2 as SASEGT. The CDR3: CASIKVVAGELFF. The CDR3, as DNA: TGTGCCAGCATAAAGGTGGTGGCCGGGGAGCTGTTTTTT.

The DNA for the CDR3 is TGTGCCAGCAGCTTACCTGGACAGGGCAATGGCTACACCTTC. It translates to CASSLPGQGNGYTF. This sequence joins TRBV7-9 and TRBJ1-2; 8 positions agree with TRBD1. The CDR3 is 14 residues long. The junction had 5 bases not matched to a gene; V was cut back by 2 bases and J by 6 bases. Germline V lookup: CDR1 SEHNR, CDR2 FQNEAQ (reference sequence).

The rearrangement joins TRBV5-1 to TRBJ2-7; TRBD2 is a possible D gene (6 bases). This CDR3 comprises 15 residues. V lost 4 bases and J 4 bases, leaving 18 bases between the germline ends. Germline assignment: CDR1 SGHRS and CDR2 YFSETQ. For the CDR3, the DNA is TGCGCCAGCAGCCTCCAGGGCGGAGGGGAGTACGAGCAGTACTTC. Its translation is CASSLQGGGEYEQYF. Using reference TRBV5-1 and TRBJ2-7 for the parts outside the CDR3, the full variable domain is KAGVTQTPRYLIKTRGQQVTLSCSPISGHRSVSWYQQTPGQGLQFLFEYFSETQRNKGNFPGRFSGRQFSNSRSEMNVSTLELGDSALYLCASSLQGGGEYEQYFGPGTRLTVT.

V is TRBV27 and J is TRBJ2-1, with TRBD2 identical over 8 bases. Per the germline V gene, CDR1 is MNHEY and CDR2 is SMNVEV (reference sequence). There are 17 residues in the CDR3. Trimming at V came to 5 bases and at J to 3 bases, leaving 12 bases not matched to a gene. CDR3 in amino acids: CASSTGLAGSSYNEQFF. CDR3 sequence (DNA): TGTGCCAGCAGTACAGGGCTAGCGGGCTCAAGCTACAATGAGCAGTTCTTC.

The chain uses TRBV5-6 and TRBJ2-7; 7 bases align to TRBD1. The germline CDR1 and CDR2 sequences are SGHDT and YYEEEE. The CDR3 is made up of 17 amino acids. The CDR3 DNA sequence: TGTCCGAGCGTCGAGCCGACTGGGACAGAAAGCTCCTACGAGCAGTACTTC. It is translated as CPSVEPTGTESSYEQYF. Looking up the rest from reference TRBV5-6 and TRBJ2-7 gives the full variable domain: DAGVTQSPTHLIKTRGQQVTLRCSPKSGHDTVSWYQQALGQGPQFIFQYYEEEERQRGNFPDRFSGHQFPNYSSELNVNALLLGDSALYLCPSVEPTGTESSYEQYFGPGTRLTVT.

The chain combines TRBV5-1 with TRBJ1-4, with D hard to call. Germline CDR1 reads SGHRS; CDR2 reads YFSETQ. This CDR3 contains 14 residues. V was cut by 4 bases and J by 2 bases, with 9 bases left in between. In DNA form, the CDR3 reads TGCGCCAGCAGCCCCGGAAAGACTAATGAAAAACTGTTTTTT. Amino acids: CASSPGKTNEKLFF.

This chain joins TRBV7-8 and TRBJ2-7, with D perhaps TRBD2 (5 bases). The CDR3 contains 16 residues. V was clipped by 1 base and J by 7 bases, with 20 bases between them. CDR1 is SGHVS and CDR2 is FQNEAQ in the germline V gene. CDR3 bases: TGTGCCAGCAGCTTAGGAGCCATTACTACTACGGGGGAGCAGTACTTC. This codes for CASSLGAITTTGEQYF.

The chain joins TRBV7-2 to TRBJ1-3; D is unresolved. CDR3 length: 16 residues. Trimming shortened V by 0 bases and J by 0 bases, and 9 bases separated the two germline ends. CDR1 and CDR2 (germline): SGHTA, FQGNSA. CDR3 sequence: CASSLANGRSGNTIYF. CDR3 nucleotides: TGTGCCAGCAGCTTAGCGAATGGCCGCTCTGGAAACACCATATATTTT.

The CDR3 DNA sequence: TGTGCCAGCAGTTTACAGGTGTCCTCAGATACGCAGTATTTT. This sequence encodes CASSLQVSSDTQYF. The V and J genes are TRBV6-5 and TRBJ2-3, with D perhaps TRBD1 (5 bases). Germline V lookup: CDR1 MNHEY, CDR2 SVGAGI. The CDR3 has 14 amino acids. Trimming shortened V by 4 bases and J by 4 bases, and 12 bases separated the two germline ends.

This clone was observed a single time. The chain has TRBV19 and TRBJ2-2; no firm D call. CDR1 is LNHDA, CDR2 SQIVND, per germline (reference sequence). With 3 bases removed from V and 8 bases from J, the gap between germline ends came to 4 bases. This CDR3 has 11 amino acids. The CDR3 DNA follows: TGTGCCAGTAGTATTCGAGGGGAGCTGTTTTTT. Its translation is CASSIRGELFF.

The chain employs TRBV28 and TRBJ2-1; TRBD2 is a possible D gene (6 bases). Trimming removed 4 bases at V and 8 bases at J, with 12 bases between. Germline V gives CDR1 MDHEN, CDR2 SYDVKM. The CDR3 is made up of 13 amino acids. This CDR3 reads CASSWASVDEQFF. As DNA, the CDR3 is TGTGCCAGCAGTTGGGCTAGCGTCGATGAGCAGTTCTTC.

The chain uses TRBV19 and TRBJ1-5; 9 bases match TRBD1. CDR1 and CDR2 (germline): LNHDA, SQIVND (reference sequence). Trimming cost V 2 bases and J 6 bases; bases outside gene matches: 5. The CDR3 contains 15 residues. CDR3 loop: CASSIWGQGGQPQHF. In DNA, the CDR3 is TGTGCCAGTAGTATATGGGGACAGGGAGGTCAGCCCCAGCATTTT.

About this clone: Relative to the germline gene, one junction end is altered; a read error may explain this. Other DNA variants within this sample encode the same CDR3. The chain recombines TRBV7-9 with TRBJ2-2; 11 bases map to TRBD2. CDR1 and CDR2 (germline): SEHNR, FQNEAQ (reference sequence). The CDR3 runs 14 residues. The CDR3 DNA reads TGTGCCAGCAGCCTAGCGGGAGGCACCGGGGAGCTGTTTTTT. The encoded protein is CASSLAGGTGELFF.

This rearrangement joins TRBV2 to TRBJ2-3, with D perhaps TRBD1 (6 bases). The V and J ends lost 3 bases and 3 bases respectively, with 16 bases between them. This CDR3 is built from 16 residues. Per the germline V gene, CDR1 is SNHLY and CDR2 is FYNNEI. CDR3 in DNA: TGTGCCAGCAGTGAGGGCCGCAGGGGATTGACAGATACGCAGTATTTT. This codes for CASSEGRRGLTDTQYF.

The chain joins TRBV10-3 to TRBJ1-1; D gene uncertain. Per germline, CDR1 ENHRY and CDR2 SYGVKD. V lost 3 bases, J lost 1 base, and 12 bases lay in between. CDR3 length: 15 residues. The CDR3 spells CAISDIPRANTEAFF. DNA of the CDR3: TGTGCCATCAGTGATATACCAAGAGCGAACACTGAAGCTTTCTTT.

The chain combines TRBV10-3 with TRBJ1-5; D unresolved. V lost 4 bases, J lost 4 bases, and 8 bases lay in between. Germline V lookup: CDR1 ENHRY, CDR2 SYGVKD. This CDR3 has 13 residues. The CDR3 bases are TGTGCCATCAGTGGGGGAGTTAATCAGCCCCAGCATTTT. As protein: CAISGGVNQPQHF.

This chain uses TRBV28 with TRBJ1-1, with D perhaps TRBD1 (6 bases). In germline, CDR1 is MDHEN, CDR2 SYDVKM. Trimming left V 3 bases short and J 4 bases short, with 9 bases between. CDR3 length: 13 residues. The CDR3 region is CASSFFRGTEAFF. CDR3 in DNA: TGTGCCAGCAGTTTTTTCAGGGGCACTGAAGCTTTCTTT.

The chain carries TRBV18 and TRBJ2-7; D unclear. The CDR3 spans 14 residues. In germline, CDR1 is KGHSH, CDR2 LQKENI. Trimming cost V 1 base and J 6 bases, with 13 bases left between them. This CDR3 reads CASSPRPGAGEQYF. Here the CDR3 DNA reads TGTGCCAGCTCACCACGTCCAGGCGCTGGCGAGCAGTACTTC.